A selection of T cell receptor beta chains follows, all from one sample in a study of cytomegalovirus exposure and HLA in healthy donors. Clones were read by immunoSEQ multiplex PCR, and TCRdb kept only the in-frame ones, dropping some. The data show about 98,000 clones, approximately 72% seen once. Sequencing input: PBMCs. These receptors all stem from a man aged 18 to 30 in good health and CMV-seropositive. The CDR3 runs from the conserved cysteine through the conserved F or W. D genes are given only for firm matches. Clone sizes are given selectively: once, few, many, or a class where the clone is expanded.

J gene | D gene | V gene | clone size | CDR3 DNA | CDR3 protein
TRBJ1-5 | TRBD1 | TRBV19 | . | TGTGCCAGTAGTATTGACAGGGGAGGACAGCCCCAGCATTTT | CASSIDRGGQPQHF
TRBJ2-7 | TRBD1 | TRBV6-1 | . | TGTGCCAGCAGTGTATTGGGACAGGGCGACGAGCAGTACTTC | CASSVLGQGDEQYF
TRBJ2-7 | . | TRBV10-3 | . | TGTGCCCCTCACGGGTATGCCGAGCAGTACTTC | CAPHGYAEQYF
TRBJ2-5 | . | TRBV2 | . | TGTGCCAGCAGTGAAGAAGAAACTCTAGGAGAGACCCAGTACTTC | CASSEEETLGETQYF
TRBJ1-4 | . | TRBV27 | . | TGTGCCAGCAGTTTTTCAGGGGCGCTACGGGAAAAACTGTTTTTT | CASSFSGALREKLFF
TRBJ1-4 | . | TRBV2 | . | TGTGCCAGCACCATACCCGGGGTTCCGAATGAAAAACTGTTTTTT | CASTIPGVPNEKLFF
TRBJ2-7 | . | TRBV5-5 | . | TGTGCCAGCAGCTTTCCTACGACTGGTAACGAGCAGTACTTC | CASSFPTTGNEQYF
TRBJ2-7 | . | TRBV29-1 | . | TGCAGCGTTACCACAGGTACCTACGAGCAGTACTTC | CSVTTGTYEQYF
TRBJ1-5 | . | TRBV6-5 | . | TGTGCCAGCAGTTACCGTGGGGGCCAGGGGCAGCCCCAGCATTTT | CASSYRGGQGQPQHF
TRBJ2-7 | . | TRBV5-1 | few | TGCGCCAGCAGCTTGGGTGCGGGCAGTAGTAATCCCTACGAGCAGTACTTC | CASSLGAGSSNPYEQYF
TRBJ2-5 | . | TRBV5-6 | . | TGTGCCAGCAGCTTGATTAGAGCGCCCCAAGAGACCCAGTACTTC | CASSLIRAPQETQYF
TRBJ1-4 | . | TRBV29-1 | . | TGCAGCGTAGCTTCCAGGACAACTAATGAAAAACTGTTTTTT | CSVASRTTNEKLFF
TRBJ2-7 | . | TRBV28 | . | TGTGCCAGCAGTTTTAATCAGAAATCCTACGAGCAGTACTTC | CASSFNQKSYEQYF
TRBJ2-7 | TRBD2 | TRBV7-9 | . | TGTGCCAGCAGCTTATCTCTAGCGGGGAGCTCCTACGAGCAGTACTTC | CASSLSLAGSSYEQYF
TRBJ2-7 | . | TRBV10-2 | . | TGCGCCAGCAGTGAGTTTAGTCCCGGTTACGAGCAGTACTTC | CASSEFSPGYEQYF
TRBJ1-5 | . | TRBV28 | . | TGTGCCAGCAGTTTCGGGTTTAGGGGCGGCAATCAGCCCCAGCATTTT | CASSFGFRGGNQPQHF
TRBJ1-6 | TRBD1 | TRBV5-1 | . | TGCGCCAGCAGCACCCGGGGGACAGGGTTCGCGGAGTCACCCCTCCACTTT | CASSTRGTGFAESPLHF
TRBJ2-1 | TRBD1 | TRBV7-9 | few | TGTGCCAGCAGCTTTATGACAGGGAATTCTGAGCAGTTCTTC | CASSFMTGNSEQFF
TRBJ1-6 | . | TRBV6-6 | . | TGTGCCAGCAGCTTCGAGGGTACACTTGGTTCACCCCTCCACTTT | CASSFEGTLGSPLHF
TRBJ2-5 | TRBD1 | TRBV6-5 | . | TGTGCCAGCAGATTAGGACAGGGGGCCAAAGAGACCCAGTACTTC | CASRLGQGAKETQYF